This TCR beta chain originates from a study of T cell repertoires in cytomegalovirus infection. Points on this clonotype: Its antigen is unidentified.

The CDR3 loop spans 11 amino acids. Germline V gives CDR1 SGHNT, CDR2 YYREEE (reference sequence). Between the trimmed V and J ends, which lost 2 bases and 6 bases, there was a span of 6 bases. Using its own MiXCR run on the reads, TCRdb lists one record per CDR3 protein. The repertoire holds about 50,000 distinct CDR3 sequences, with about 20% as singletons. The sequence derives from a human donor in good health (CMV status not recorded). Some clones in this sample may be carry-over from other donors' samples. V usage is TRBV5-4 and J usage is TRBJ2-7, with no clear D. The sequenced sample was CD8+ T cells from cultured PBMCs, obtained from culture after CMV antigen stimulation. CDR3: CASSLRTEQYF. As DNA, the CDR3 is TGTGCCAGCAGCTTAAGGACCGAGCAGTACTTC.